This T cell receptor beta chain was recorded in a study of blood T cell repertoires in COVID-19. Turning to the study itself: The United States, Italy and Spain supplied acute and convalescent COVID-19 samples.

Seattle patients were enrolled during active infection and followed longitudinally. Per the authors' pipeline: Nucleated cell number was recorded as an estimate derived from reference gene primer amplification. The assay was immunoSEQ multiplex PCR, and TCRdb's table has in-frame clones only and misses some. V and J calls plus clone size are reproduced from that table; the DNA served to infer D and trimming. The sample carries approximately 210,000 clones, under 90% recorded once. Per the germline V gene, CDR1 is LGHDT and CDR2 is YNNKEL (reference sequence). The CDR3 contains 16 residues. The V segment lost 0 bases and the J segment 5 bases; nucleotides outside the gene matches: 9. This clone has only one observation.

The genes are TRBV3-1 (or the pseudogene TRBV3-2) and TRBJ1-2; 7 bases are shared with TRBD1. The sequencing sample was made of peripheral blood. This clonotype was sampled from a woman of 80 years or more with COVID-19, enrolled during active disease. The CDR3 protein is CASSQEWAQGGYGYTF. For the CDR3, the DNA is TGTGCCAGCAGCCAAGAATGGGCTCAGGGGGGATATGGCTACACCTTC.